This T cell receptor beta chain was documented in a study of CD8 T cells in ankylosing spondylitis. This clonotype was detected a few times. Its antigen is undetermined. The CDR3 consists of 17 residues. Germline V gives CDR1 MGHRA, CDR2 YSYEKL. Trimming at V came to 4 bases and at J to 1 base, leaving 5 bases not matched to a gene. Study-level findings and limits: Researchers reportedly found disease-linked clones significantly enriched in matched ankylosing spondylitis synovial fluid. In ankylosing spondylitis blood, a motif of seven to nine highly homologous TCR beta variants appeared characteristic.

TCRdb re-called the 5' RACE reads through MiXCR, storing one row per CDR3 protein. This table holds about 250,000 distinct CDR3 sequences, roughly 18% found once. The source is a male donor with ankylosing spondylitis or in good health (not recorded which). V and J are TRBV4-1 and TRBJ2-1, with 12 bases fitting TRBD2. The sequenced sample was blood, either unsorted or a sorted T cell fraction (not recorded which). Here the CDR3 DNA reads TGCGCCAGCAGCCGACTGACTAGCGGGAGTTCCTACAATGAGCAGTTCTTC. This codes for CASSRLTSGSSYNEQFF.